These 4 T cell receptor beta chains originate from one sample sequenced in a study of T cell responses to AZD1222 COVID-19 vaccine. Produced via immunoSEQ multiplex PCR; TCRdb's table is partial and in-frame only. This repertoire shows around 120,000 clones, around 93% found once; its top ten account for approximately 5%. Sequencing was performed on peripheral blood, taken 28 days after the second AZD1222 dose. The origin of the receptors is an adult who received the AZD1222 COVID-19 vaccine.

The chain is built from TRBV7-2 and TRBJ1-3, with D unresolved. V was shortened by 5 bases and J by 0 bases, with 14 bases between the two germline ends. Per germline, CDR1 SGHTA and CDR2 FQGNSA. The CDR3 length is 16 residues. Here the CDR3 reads CASSPLRMSSGNTIYF. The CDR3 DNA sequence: TGTGCCAGCAGCCCCCTACGGATGAGCTCTGGAAACACCATATATTTT. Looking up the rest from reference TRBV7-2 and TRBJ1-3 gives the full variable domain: GAGVSQSPSNKVTEKGKDVELRCDPISGHTALYWYRQSLGQGLEFLIYFQGNSAPDKSGLPSDRFSAERTGGSVSTLTIQRTQQEDSAVYLCASSPLRMSSGNTIYFGEGSWLTVV.

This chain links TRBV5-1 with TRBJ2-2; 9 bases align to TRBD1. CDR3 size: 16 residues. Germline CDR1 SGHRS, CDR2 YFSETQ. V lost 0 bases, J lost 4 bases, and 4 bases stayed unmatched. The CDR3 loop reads CASSLGGTGTTGELFF. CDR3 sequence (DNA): TGCGCCAGCAGCTTGGGGGGGACAGGGACCACCGGGGAGCTGTTTTTT.

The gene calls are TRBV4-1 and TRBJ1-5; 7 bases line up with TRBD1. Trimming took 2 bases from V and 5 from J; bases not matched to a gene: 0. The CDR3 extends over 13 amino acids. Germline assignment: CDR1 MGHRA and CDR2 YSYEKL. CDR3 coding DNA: TGCGCCAGCAGCCAACAGGGGGATCAGCCCCAGCATTTT. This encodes CASSQQGDQPQHF.

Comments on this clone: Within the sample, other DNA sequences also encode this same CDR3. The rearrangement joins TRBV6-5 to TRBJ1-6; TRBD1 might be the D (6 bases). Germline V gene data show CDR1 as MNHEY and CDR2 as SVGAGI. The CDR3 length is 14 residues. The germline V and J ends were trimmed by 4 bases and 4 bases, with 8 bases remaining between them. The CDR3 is CASSLDSYNSPLHF. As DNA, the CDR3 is TGTGCCAGCAGTTTGGACAGTTATAATTCACCCCTCCACTTT.